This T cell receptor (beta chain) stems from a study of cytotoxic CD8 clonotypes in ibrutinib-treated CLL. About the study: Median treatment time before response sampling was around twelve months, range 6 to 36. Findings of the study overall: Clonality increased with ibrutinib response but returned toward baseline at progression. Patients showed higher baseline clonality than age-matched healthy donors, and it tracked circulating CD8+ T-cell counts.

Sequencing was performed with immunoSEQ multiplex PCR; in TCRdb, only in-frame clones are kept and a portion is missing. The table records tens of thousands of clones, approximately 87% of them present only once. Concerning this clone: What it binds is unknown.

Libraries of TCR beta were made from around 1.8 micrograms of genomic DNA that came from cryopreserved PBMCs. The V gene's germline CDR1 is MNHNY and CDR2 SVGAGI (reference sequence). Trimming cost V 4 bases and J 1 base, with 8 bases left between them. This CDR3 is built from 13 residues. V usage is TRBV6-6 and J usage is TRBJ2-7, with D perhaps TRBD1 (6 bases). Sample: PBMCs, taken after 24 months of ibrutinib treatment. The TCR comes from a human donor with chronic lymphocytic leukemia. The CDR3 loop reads CASSSGQSYEQYF. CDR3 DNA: TGTGCCAGCAGTTCCGGACAGTCCTACGAGCAGTACTTC.